This T cell receptor beta chain was identified during a study of shared clonotypes between healthy human individuals. Study-level findings and limits: The study found lower generation probabilities in non-shared clonotypes than in those shared by all four donors.

Terminally differentiated effector memory CD45RA+ cells were excluded by CCR7 positive selection of CD45RO-negative cells. There were only Caucasian adults among the donors, and all lived in Nashville, Tennessee. Germline CDR1 and CDR2: ENHRY and SYGVKD. The CDR3 consists of 14 residues. V lost 8 bases, J lost 3 bases, and 9 bases stayed unmatched. Deep was the level used in running the assay. The method was immunoSEQ multiplex PCR; TCRdb's version includes in-frame clones alone and lacks a portion of them. The sample has about 600,000 clones, about 98% seen once. On this clone itself: Its target is unknown.

The specimen sequenced was naive CD8+ T cells sorted from blood. This receptor was taken from a man between 25 and 39 years old in good health. V and J are TRBV10-3 and TRBJ2-5, with 7 bases that match TRBD1. The CDR3 bases are TGTGCCATCGCCATCTCAGGGGGAAAAGAGACCCAGTACTTC. Its protein is CAIAISGGKETQYF.